The 7 T cell receptor beta chains presented below share a single source sample, sequenced in a study of T-cell reconstitution after alpha-beta-depleted transplantation in children. Molecular barcoding with unique molecular identifiers was used for the TCRbeta library. TCRdb used MiXCR to reprocess the PCR reads, holding one entry per CDR3 protein. Of approximately 70,000 distinct CDR3 sequences in the sample, roughly 5% were seen once. Sequences were derived from PBMCs, mostly from graft donor cells, sampled 180 days after TCRalphabeta/CD19-depleted stem cell transplant. Every receptor here comes from a boy in the first two years of life who had a stem cell transplant for acute myeloid leukemia, so the T cells may come from the graft donor.

This clonotype was counted many times. The V and J genes are TRBV7-2 and TRBJ2-4; 9 bases map to TRBD1. Germline CDR1 reads SGHTA; CDR2 reads FQGNSA. V shed 2 bases and J 0 bases; nucleotides not matched to a gene: 5. The CDR3 sequence is 17 residues long. The CDR3 nucleotides read TGTGCCAGCAGCTTACTGTACAGGGGGCAAGCCAAAAACATTCAGTACTTC. Translated: CASSLLYRGQAKNIQYF. Combining the CDR3 with reference TRBV7-2 and TRBJ2-4 gives the whole variable domain GAGVSQSPSNKVTEKGKDVELRCDPISGHTALYWYRQSLGQGLEFLIYFQGNSAPDKSGLPSDRFSAERTGGSVSTLTIQRTQQEDSAVYLCASSLLYRGQAKNIQYFGAGTRLSVL.

Ten or more counts support this clonotype. The CDR3 nucleotides are TGTGCCACCAGCAGAGAAGCAGGGATGAACACTGAAGCTTTCTTT. Its protein product is CATSREAGMNTEAFF. The chain joins TRBV15 to TRBJ1-1; D is possibly TRBD1 (5 bases). Germline V lookup: CDR1 LNHNV, CDR2 YYDKDF (reference sequence). The CDR3 is made up of 15 amino acids. Trimming left V 0 bases short and J 0 bases short, with 8 bases between.

This clonotype was counted many times. The chain employs TRBV7-9 and TRBJ2-3, with 16 bases matching TRBD2. The CDR3 loop spans 16 amino acids. V lost 3 bases, J lost 6 bases, and 3 bases stayed unmatched. Germline lookup yields CDR1 SEHNR and CDR2 FQNEAQ (reference sequence). CDR3 protein: CASSLGLAGGPDTQYF. Here the CDR3 DNA reads TGTGCCAGCAGCTTGGGACTAGCGGGGGGGCCGGATACGCAGTATTTT.

This clonotype was observed at least ten times. The V gene is TRBV29-1, the J gene TRBJ2-7; D remains ambiguous. Germline V lookup: CDR1 SQVTM, CDR2 ANQGSEA. With 4 bases removed from V and 0 bases from J, the gap between germline ends came to 7 bases. This CDR3 has 12 residues. Here the CDR3 reads CSVGRFSYEQYF. The CDR3, as DNA: TGCAGCGTTGGCAGGTTCTCCTACGAGCAGTACTTC.

This clonotype was counted at least ten times. The chain uses TRBV19 and TRBJ1-1, with 9 bases matching TRBD1. Germline V gene sequence: CDR1 LNHDA, CDR2 SQIVND (reference sequence). V shed 5 bases and J 6 bases; nucleotides not matched to a gene: 10. The CDR3 is made up of 15 amino acids. The CDR3 region is CASSFRDRVRAEAFF. The CDR3 DNA follows: TGTGCCAGTAGTTTCCGGGACAGGGTAAGGGCTGAAGCTTTCTTT.

This clonotype was found many times. This chain links TRBV11-3 with TRBJ2-2; weak D call: TRBD1 (6 bases). Trimming left V 2 bases short and J 5 bases short, with 18 bases between. CDR3 length: 17 residues. Per the germline V gene, CDR1 is SGHNT and CDR2 is YENEEA. CDR3 residues: CASSLRQGRGRTGELFF. Here the CDR3 DNA reads TGTGCCAGCAGCTTACGGCAGGGGCGAGGGAGAACCGGGGAGCTGTTTTTT.

This clonotype was seen repeatedly, ten times or more. The chain uses TRBV20-1 and TRBJ2-3; 12 nucleotides match TRBD2. The CDR3 has 18 amino acids. V was pared by 1 base and J by 1 base, with 9 bases of the junction left unmatched. Germline CDR1 reads DFQATT; CDR2 reads SNEGSKA (reference sequence). The CDR3 sequence: CSARGPLAGGLGTDTQYF. CDR3 sequence (DNA): TGCAGTGCTAGAGGGCCCCTAGCGGGGGGGCTGGGCACAGATACGCAGTATTTT.